This TCR beta chain was obtained from a study of tumor-infiltrating lymphocytes in primary liver carcinoma (TCRdb year 2017). For the wider study: Hepatocellular carcinoma (four) or combined HCC and intrahepatic cholangiocarcinoma (one) was present in the five patients, who were three men and two women aged 30 to 69 years. Tumors of the five patients were stage T1-T3 N0M0 with maximum diameters of about 4.2 to 11 cm. Each sample produced about 3.5 to 8 million productive TCRbeta reads, and read depth showed no significant difference between tissue types. TCRbeta repertoire sequencing, expression microarrays and whole-exome sequencing were combined in the study across five regions of each liver tumor, with adjacent normal tissue and blood also included. A total of 35 or so specimens from 5 patients went through TCRbeta repertoire sequencing, namely 25 tumor regions, 5 adjacent noncancerous liver tissues and 5 peripheral blood samples. Agilent mRNA microarray profiling was performed on the approximately 25 tumor region samples to relate TCRbeta repertoire diversity to the local molecular phenotype. Technical replicate repertoires showed high reproducibility, with mean shared-clone rates around 0.9 and correlation coefficients above 0.98.

Trimming accounts for 1 base at V and 6 bases at J, while the number of junction bases matched to no gene is 6. The CDR3 has 15 amino acids, counting the end cysteine and phenylalanine. Solely the CDR3 DNA is kept, with 45 bases framed from the first base. The germline V gene gives CDR1 as SGHDT and CDR2 as YYEEEE. Total RNA and DNA were co-extracted without cell sorting from approximately 20-30 mg of bulk tissue using the AllPrep DNA/RNA mini kit. Between late 2015 and early 2016, a few patients in China with histopathologically diagnosed primary liver carcinoma had surgical resection. Patients had chronic HBV infection and were treatment-naive at sampling. Five spatially separated regions were sampled from each tumor: the superior, inferior, left-lateral and right-lateral poles, plus the tumor centre. Histological examination found more than 75% viable tumor cells in every tumor sample. Each fresh piece of tumor and adjacent tissue was cut in two, with one half stored in RNAlater at -80 degrees C and the other half sent for histology.

Paper-wide results and their limitations: The study included only five patients, and the authors note findings should be validated in a larger study. Consistent with antigen-driven expansion, pairs of tumor regions showed higher repertoire overlap (mean around 36%) than either tumor-adjacent pairs (about 17%) or tumor-blood pairs (roughly 15%). A significantly larger repertoire fraction was made up by the top 250 clones in tumors than in blood (p = 0.039). Because the samples were bulk and unsorted, CD4+ and CD8+ T cell repertoires could not be compared. Just about 7.5-24% of top clones turned up in all five regions of a tumor, which suggests spatial heterogeneity among tumor-infiltrating T cells. Only the TCR beta chain was sequenced, so true repertoire diversity is likely underestimated because unpaired alpha chains were not captured.

Using a constant-region primer and ProtoScript II reverse transcriptase, TCRbeta-specific cDNA was reverse-transcribed from 400 to 550 ng total RNA. TCRbeta libraries were built with three nested multiplex PCR rounds, a slightly modified ARM-PCR procedure. Each of the first two PCR rounds ran for nine to eleven cycles and used multiplex TRBV1-TRBV30 forward primers together with a Cbeta reverse primer. Sample barcodes and Illumina adapters were added in a final 25-cycle PCR using Deep VentR polymerase. Before sequencing, amplicons of 200-500 bp were gel-purified using a QIAquick gel extraction kit. An Illumina HiSeq 2500 was used to sequence the TCRbeta amplicons, generating 250-bp paired-end reads. The source study handled its data this way. Quality trimming of reads was performed with Trimmomatic v0.33, and paired reads were merged with FLASH v1.2.11 so that full CDR3 sequences could be recovered. V, D and J germline segments were assigned to the rearranged TCRbeta sequences using MiGEC v1.2.1b. Clonotype statistics, along with Shannon-Wiener diversity indices, were calculated using VDJtools v1.0.0. To reduce sampling bias, subsequent analyses other than the diversity analysis used only the 250 most abundant clonotypes in each sample. Through fastp at Q25 and MiXCR, TCRdb rebuilt clones from the public reads, retaining in-frame beta chains. One record per CDR3 amino acid sequence lists the most common genes and DNA. In this record, the V and J calls reflect TCRdb's handling and not the investigators' own analysis. For this sample the table gives tens of thousands of distinct CDR3 sequences, of which about three quarters were detected only once. Just under 20% of the sample rests with the top ten.

In this sample, this clonotype turned up many times. The specificity of this receptor is unknown. No base-level quality is on record; no much larger clone is a single base apart. The chain employs TRBV5-6 and TRBJ2-2, with 7 bases aligning to TRBD1. This TCR was sampled from a man aged 40-55 years with primary liver carcinoma and hepatitis B virus infection. Source material: liver tumor tissue from sampling region 1. The cell subset or site label corresponds to: tumor region T1, superior pole. The DNA is as follows: TGTGCCAGCAGCTTGCGACAGGGAAGGGCCGGGGAGCTGTTTTTT. It translates as CASSLRQGRAGELFF.